The 3 T cell receptor beta chains reported below all come from one sample, sequenced in a study of T cells in Graves' hyperthyroidism and ophthalmopathy. The CDR3 regions of TCR beta were amplified from RNA transcripts. A set of HTBI primers served as the primers for a first-round RT-PCR of the TCR CDR3. TCRdb re-called the multiplex PCR reads with MiXCR, one entry per CDR3 protein. Here the sample spans 450,000 to 700,000 distinct CDR3 sequences, just over 45% being singletons. Sequencing used peripheral blood or thyroid tissue (not recorded which). The receptors were gathered from a woman between 18 and 30 years old with Graves' hyperthyroidism.

This sequence joins TRBV4-2 and TRBJ2-5, with D hard to call. Germline lookup yields CDR1 LGHNA and CDR2 YNFKEQ. V gave up 0 bases and J gave up 9 bases, with 14 bases separating them. The CDR3 is 14 amino acids. Here the CDR3 reads CASSQDGIAQPQYF. The CDR3 nucleotides are TGTGCCAGCAGCCAAGATGGGATTGCTCAGCCCCAGTACTTC.

This clonotype was detected ten times or more. The gene calls are TRBV6-6 and TRBJ2-6, with a possible D match to TRBD2 (5 bases). CDR1 MNHNY and CDR2 SVGAGI come from the germline V gene (reference sequence). The CDR3 totals 14 residues. The germline V and J ends were trimmed by 4 bases and 6 bases, with 10 bases remaining between them. CDR3 sequence reads: CASSWAGEANVLTF. CDR3 DNA sequence: TGTGCCAGCAGTTGGGCGGGCGAGGCCAACGTCCTGACTTTC.

The chain links TRBV6-5 to TRBJ2-7; no firm D call. V lost 6 bases to trimming and J lost 0 bases, with 9 bases between them. The length of the CDR3 is 13 residues. CDR1 is MNHEY, CDR2 SVGAGI, per germline. CDR3 sequence (DNA): TGTGCCAGCAGGGGGAAGATCTCCTACGAGCAGTACTTC. Encoded protein: CASRGKISYEQYF.